These T cell receptor beta chains were read from a single sample in a study of human T cells and chemical hapten exposure. TCRdb itself ran the RACE reads through MiXCR, one entry per CDR3 protein. The sample includes around 300,000 distinct CDR3 sequences, around 6.9% seen only once; the top ten take 7.5% to 8.5%. Sequenced here: whole blood, sampled in connection with sensitization to the hapten diphenylcyclopropenone (DPC). The source of these receptors is a woman aged 18 to 35 with alopecia areata. Some clones in this sample may be carry-over from other donors' samples. The conserved cysteine and the conserved F or W are not part of the CDR3 here. Not every row has a clone size; where given, it reads once, few, many or a size class.

v_gene	j_gene	abundance	CDR3aa
TRBV7-2	TRBJ1-4	many	ASSLDLNEKLF
TRBV4-3	TRBJ2-5	many	ASSHPGPGETQY
TRBV14	TRBJ2-5	-	ASSQEGRVQETQY
TRBV27	TRBJ1-2	-	ASSLQGTTGYT
TRBV9	TRBJ1-1	few	ASSTPGQDGAF
TRBV6-1	TRBJ2-6	-	ASISNSGANVLT
TRBV6-2/TRBV6-3	TRBJ2-7	few	ASGRGLEEQY
TRBV3-1	TRBJ1-2	-	ASSQRTYGYT
TRBV15	TRBJ1-2	few	ATSRDRETARRGYT
TRBV5-5	TRBJ1-2	-	ASSPGGGINYGYT
TRBV12-3/TRBV12-4	TRBJ2-5	few	ASSLRQGARETQY
TRBV6-2/TRBV6-3	TRBJ2-5	few	ASSTRQGRQETQY
TRBV4-3	TRBJ2-3	-	ASSQAGGQVDTQY
TRBV7-9	TRBJ1-5	-	ASSLGEVGQPQH
TRBV12-3/TRBV12-4	TRBJ2-7	many	ASSTLAGGYEQY
TRBV6-2/TRBV6-3	TRBJ2-4	few	ASSVDYEGINIQY
TRBV25-1	TRBJ2-5	few	ASSEQPKRGTETQY